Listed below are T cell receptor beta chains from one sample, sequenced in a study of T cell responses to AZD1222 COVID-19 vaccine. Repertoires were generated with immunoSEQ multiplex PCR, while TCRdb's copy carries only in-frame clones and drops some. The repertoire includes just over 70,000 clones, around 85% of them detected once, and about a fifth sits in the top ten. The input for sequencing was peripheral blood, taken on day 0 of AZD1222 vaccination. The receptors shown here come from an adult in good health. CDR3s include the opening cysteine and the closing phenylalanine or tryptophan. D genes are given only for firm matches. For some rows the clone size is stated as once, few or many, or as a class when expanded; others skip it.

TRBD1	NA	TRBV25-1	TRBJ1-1	CASRGQGGTEAFF	TGTGCCAGCAGAGGACAGGGCGGAACTGAAGCTTTCTTT
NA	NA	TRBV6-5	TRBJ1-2	CASRLDRNYGYTF	TGTGCCAGCAGACTGGACAGAAACTATGGCTACACCTTC
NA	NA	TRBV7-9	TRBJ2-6	CASSLVRISGANVLTF	TGTGCCAGCAGCTTAGTCCGAATCTCTGGGGCCAACGTCCTGACTTTC
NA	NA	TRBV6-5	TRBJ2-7	CASTPSWGLTYEQYF	TGTGCCAGCACCCCTTCGTGGGGGCTCACCTACGAGCAGTACTTC
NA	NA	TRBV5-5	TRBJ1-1	CASSLNTEAFF	TGTGCCAGCAGCCTGAACACTGAAGCTTTCTTT
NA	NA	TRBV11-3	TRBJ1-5	CASSFRTDQPQHF	TGTGCCAGCAGCTTCCGGACCGATCAGCCCCAGCATTTT
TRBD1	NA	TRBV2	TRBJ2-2	CASRGQGFTGELFF	TGTGCCAGCAGGGGACAGGGGTTCACCGGGGAGCTGTTTTTT
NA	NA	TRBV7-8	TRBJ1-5	CASSTRGNQPQHF	TGTGCCAGCAGTACACGCGGCAATCAGCCCCAGCATTTT
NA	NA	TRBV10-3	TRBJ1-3	CAISEEGLGVSGNTIYF	TGTGCCATCAGTGAGGAGGGTCTAGGAGTCTCTGGAAACACCATATATTTT
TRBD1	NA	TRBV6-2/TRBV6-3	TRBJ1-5	CASSYLGTGGPQHF	TGTGCCAGCAGTTACCTCGGGACAGGTGGGCCCCAGCATTTT
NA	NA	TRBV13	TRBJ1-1	CASSSWDIENTEAFF	TGTGCCAGCAGCTCCTGGGACATTGAGAACACTGAAGCTTTCTTT
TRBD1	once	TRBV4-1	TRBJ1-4	CASSEDIQGAGTNEKLFF	TGCGCCAGCAGCGAAGACATTCAGGGGGCCGGAACTAATGAAAAACTGTTTTTT
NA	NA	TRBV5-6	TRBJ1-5	CASRKQGVDQPQHF	TGTGCCAGCAGAAAACAGGGCGTAGATCAGCCCCAGCATTTT
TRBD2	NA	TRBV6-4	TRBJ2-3	CASSDSGTSGGADTQYF	TGTGCCAGCAGTGACTCCGGGACTAGCGGGGGGGCAGATACGCAGTATTTT
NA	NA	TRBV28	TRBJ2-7	CASSLFGLGPSYEQYF	TGTGCCAGCAGTTTATTTGGACTGGGACCCAGTTACGAGCAGTACTTC
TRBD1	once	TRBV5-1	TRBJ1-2	CASSPGGQSGGTGYTF	TGCGCCAGCAGCCCCGGGGGACAGTCCGGGGGGACCGGCTACACCTTC
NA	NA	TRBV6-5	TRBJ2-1	CASRERGAGQNEQFF	TGTGCCAGCAGGGAGAGAGGGGCGGGACAGAATGAGCAGTTCTTC
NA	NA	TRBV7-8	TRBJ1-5	CASSSPPGTQVSSNQPQHF	TGTGCCAGCAGCTCTCCCCCCGGGACCCAAGTGTCGAGCAATCAGCCCCAGCATTTT
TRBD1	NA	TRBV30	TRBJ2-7	CAWSVGTGTLEQYF	TGTGCCTGGAGTGTAGGGACAGGGACCCTCGAGCAGTACTTC
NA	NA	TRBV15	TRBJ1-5	CATSNDGSNQPQHF	TGTGCCACCAGCAACGACGGAAGCAATCAGCCCCAGCATTTT
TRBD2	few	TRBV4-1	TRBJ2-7	CASSQEIAGPYEQYF	TGCGCCAGCAGCCAAGAAATAGCGGGGCCTTACGAGCAGTACTTC
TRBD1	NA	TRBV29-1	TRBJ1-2	CSVGWTGHYGYTF	TGCAGCGTCGGTTGGACAGGGCACTATGGCTACACCTTC